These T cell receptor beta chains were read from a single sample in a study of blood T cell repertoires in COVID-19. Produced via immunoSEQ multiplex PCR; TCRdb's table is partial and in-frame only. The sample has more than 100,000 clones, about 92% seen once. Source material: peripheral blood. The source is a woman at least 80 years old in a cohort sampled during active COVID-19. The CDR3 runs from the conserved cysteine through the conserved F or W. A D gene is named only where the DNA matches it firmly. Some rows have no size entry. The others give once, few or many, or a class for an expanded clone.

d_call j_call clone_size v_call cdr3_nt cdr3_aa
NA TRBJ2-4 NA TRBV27 TGTGCCAGCAGTTTATCCCGTAACCTGGCAGCCAAAAACATTCAGTACTTC CASSLSRNLAAKNIQYF
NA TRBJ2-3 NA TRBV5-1 TGCGCCAGCGGCCCGGAGGGAGTAGATACGCAGTATTTT CASGPEGVDTQYF
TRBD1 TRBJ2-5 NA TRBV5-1 TGCGCCAGCAGAACCCAGGGGGCGGGGGAGACCCAGTACTTC CASRTQGAGETQYF
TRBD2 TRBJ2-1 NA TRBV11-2 TGTGCCAGCAGCCGAGAGAGCGGGAGCTACAATGAGCAGTTCTTC CASSRESGSYNEQFF
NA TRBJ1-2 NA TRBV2 TGTGCCAGCAGTGAAAGGAGACAGAACTATGGCTACACCTTC CASSERRQNYGYTF
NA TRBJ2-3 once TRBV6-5 TGTGCCAGCAGTCCGACTAGTGCAGATACGCAGTATTTT CASSPTSADTQYF
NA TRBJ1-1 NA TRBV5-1 TGCGCCAGCAGCGTCCCCCAGGGGACTGAAGCTTTCTTT CASSVPQGTEAFF
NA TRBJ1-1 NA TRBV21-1 TGTGCCAGCAGCAAGGGGGGGAAAGCTTTCTTT CASSKGGKAFF
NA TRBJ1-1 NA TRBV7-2 TGTGCCAGCAGCTTAGTACAGGGTGGGACTGAAGCTTTCTTT CASSLVQGGTEAFF
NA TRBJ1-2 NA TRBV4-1 TGCGCCAGCAGCCAAGAAGGGACGGGGTGGGGCGCGGGGAAAGACTATGGCTACACCTTC CASSQEGTGWGAGKDYGYTF
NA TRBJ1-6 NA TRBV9 TGTGCCAGCAGCGTAGATATCGAGCGTTCACCCCTCCACTTT CASSVDIERSPLHF
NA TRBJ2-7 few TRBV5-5 TGTGCCAGCAGCTTGTCCTTGACAGACAACGAGCAGTACTTC CASSLSLTDNEQYF
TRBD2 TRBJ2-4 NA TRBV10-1 TGCGCCAGCAGTGAGGCTAGCGGGGGGAACATTCAGTACTTC CASSEASGGNIQYF
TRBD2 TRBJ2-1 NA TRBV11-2 TGTGCCAGCAGCTTAGGAAGACTAGCGGCCTTCTCCTACAATGAGCAGTTCTTC CASSLGRLAAFSYNEQFF
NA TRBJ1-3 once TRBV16 TGTGCCAGCAGCCTGCGGGATAGCTCTGGAAACACCATATATTTT CASSLRDSSGNTIYF
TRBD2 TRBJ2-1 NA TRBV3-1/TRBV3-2 TGTGCCAGCAGCCTCAGGACTAGCGGATCCTACAATGAGCAGTTCTTC CASSLRTSGSYNEQFF
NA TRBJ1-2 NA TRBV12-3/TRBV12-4 TGTGCCAGCAGCACGACAGTCAACTATGGCTACACCTTC CASSTTVNYGYTF
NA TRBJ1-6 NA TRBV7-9 TGTGCCAGCAGCCTCGACAGTGATAATTCACCCCTCCACTTT CASSLDSDNSPLHF
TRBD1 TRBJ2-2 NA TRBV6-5 TGTGCCAGCAGTTACCCCGGGACAGACAACACCGGGGAGCTGTTTTTT CASSYPGTDNTGELFF
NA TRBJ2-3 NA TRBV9 TGTGCCAGCAGCGTAGTAGCGTCGAGCGCAGATACGCAGTATTTT CASSVVASSADTQYF
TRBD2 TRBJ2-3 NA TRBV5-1 TGCGCCAGCAGCTTGGTCCTAGCGGGAGCAACAGATACGCAGTATTTT CASSLVLAGATDTQYF
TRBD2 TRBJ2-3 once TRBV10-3 TGTGCCATCAGTGAGTCGAAATCGGCGGGGGGGCCCACAGATACGCAGTATTTT CAISESKSAGGPTDTQYF
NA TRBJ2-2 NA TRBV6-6 TGTGCCAGCAGTTACGTCGGAGAGACCGGGGAGCTGTTTTTT CASSYVGETGELFF
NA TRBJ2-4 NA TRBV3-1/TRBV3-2 TGTGCCAGCAGCCAAGAAGCCGGGGTAGGCAAAAACATTCAGTACTTC CASSQEAGVGKNIQYF
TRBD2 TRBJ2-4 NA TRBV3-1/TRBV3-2 TGTGCCAGCAGCCAGTCTAGCGGGAGGGCGGTAAACATTCAGTACTTC CASSQSSGRAVNIQYF
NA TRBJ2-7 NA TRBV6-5 TGTGCCAGCAGTAACCGACATGTGAATGGCGAGCAGTACTTC CASSNRHVNGEQYF
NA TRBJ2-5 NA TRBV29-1 TGCAGCGTTGCGTCTGATCGCGAGGCCCAGTACTTC CSVASDREAQYF